This T cell receptor (beta chain) was identified in a study of blood T cell repertoires in COVID-19. How the authors handled the data: Estimates of nucleated cell counts were drawn from the amplification of reference gene primers. Profiled with immunoSEQ multiplex PCR; TCRdb holds only in-frame clones, not every one. That table supplies the V and J calls and clone size; D and trimming were determined from the DNA. The table records some 190,000 clones, about 80% of them present only once. Trimming cost V 2 bases and J 7 bases; bases outside gene matches: 7. In germline, CDR1 is MNHEY, CDR2 SVGAGI. This CDR3 contains 14 residues.

The V call is TRBV6-5, the J call TRBJ2-7; 8 nucleotides match TRBD2. The sample taken for sequencing was peripheral blood. The TCR was taken from a woman older than 75 with COVID-19, enrolled during active disease. CDR3 DNA: TGTGCCAGCAGTTACACCAGCGGGGGTGAGGAGCAGTACTTC. This codes for CASSYTSGGEEQYF.